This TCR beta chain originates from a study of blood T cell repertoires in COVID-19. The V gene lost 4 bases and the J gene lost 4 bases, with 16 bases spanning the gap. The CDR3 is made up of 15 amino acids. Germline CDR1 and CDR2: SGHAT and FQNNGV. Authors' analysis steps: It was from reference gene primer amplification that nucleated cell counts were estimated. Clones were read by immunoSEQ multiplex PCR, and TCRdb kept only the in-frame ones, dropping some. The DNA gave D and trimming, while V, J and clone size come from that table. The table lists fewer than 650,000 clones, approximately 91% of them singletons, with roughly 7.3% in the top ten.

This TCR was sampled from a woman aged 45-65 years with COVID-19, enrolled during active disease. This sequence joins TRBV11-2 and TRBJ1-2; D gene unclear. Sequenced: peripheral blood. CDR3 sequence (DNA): TGTGCCAGCAGCTCCCTTGTCGGGTTTAGCTATGGCTACACCTTC. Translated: CASSSLVGFSYGYTF. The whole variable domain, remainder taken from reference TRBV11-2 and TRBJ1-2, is EAGVAQSPRYKIIEKRQSVAFWCNPISGHATLYWYQQILGQGPKLLIQFQNNGVVDDSQLPKDRFSAERLKGVDSTLKIQPAKLEDSAVYLCASSSLVGFSYGYTFGSGTRLTVV.